These 19 T cell receptor beta chains originate from one sample sequenced in a study of cytomegalovirus exposure and HLA in healthy donors. The PCR ran on 60 Vbeta and 13 Jbeta primers. Sequencing used immunoSEQ multiplex PCR; TCRdb keeps in-frame clones, though not all of them. The sample carries 130,000 to 150,000 clones, 75% to 80% recorded once. The sequencing input was PBMCs. These receptors came from a male donor in good health and CMV-seronegative.

The rearrangement joins TRBV5-6 to TRBJ1-1; tentatively, D is TRBD1 (5 bases). CDR1 and CDR2 (germline): SGHDT, YYEEEE. Between the trimmed V and J ends, which lost 7 bases and 4 bases, there was a span of 17 bases. CDR3 length equals 14 residues. This CDR3 reads CASSGEMVVTEAFF. CDR3 nucleotides: TGTGCCAGCTCGGGGGAAATGGTGGTCACTGAAGCTTTCTTT.

This chain uses TRBV29-1 with TRBJ1-1, with D uncertain. The CDR3 runs to 13 residues. Trimming took off 1 base at V and 3 bases at J, with 9 bases between the two ends. From germline, CDR1 is SQVTM and CDR2 ANQGSEA. CDR3 in DNA: TGCAGCGTTGAAGTGCTGGCAGACACTGAAGCTTTCTTT. Protein product: CSVEVLADTEAFF.

The chain uses TRBV9 and TRBJ2-3, with 11 nucleotides matching TRBD2. The CDR3 is 17 amino acids. The junction had 13 bases not matched to a gene; V was cut back by 4 bases and J by 6 bases. Germline V gene data show CDR1 as SGDLS and CDR2 as YYNGEE. The CDR3 nucleotides are TGTGCCAGCAGCCTAGGGGTAGCGGGGGGGCCAACCGATACGCAGTATTTT. Its protein is CASSLGVAGGPTDTQYF.

J is TRBJ2-1 and V is TRBV4-3; 7 bases match TRBD1. V shed 0 bases, J shed 4 bases, and the junction held 12 bases outside the gene matches. The CDR3 sequence is 18 residues long. Germline V lookup: CDR1 LGHNA, CDR2 YSLEER. As DNA, the CDR3 is TGCGCCAGCAGCCAAGATCGCCCCGGGACAGAGTTTTACAATGAGCAGTTCTTC. It is translated as CASSQDRPGTEFYNEQFF.

The chain carries TRBV7-3 and TRBJ2-1; 7 bases align to TRBD2. Unmatched junction bases numbered 7, after V lost 1 base and J lost 4 bases. Germline V CDR1 and CDR2: SGHTA, FQGTGA. The CDR3 has 16 amino acids. The CDR3 protein is CASSLRAVGGYNEQFF. DNA for the CDR3: TGTGCCAGCAGCTTAAGGGCTGTGGGGGGGTACAATGAGCAGTTCTTC. Variable domain in full (rest from reference TRBV7-3 and TRBJ2-1): GAGVSQTPSNKVTEKGKYVELRCDPISGHTALYWYRQSLGQGPEFLIYFQGTGAADDSGLPNDRFFAVRPEGSVSTLKIQRTERGDSAVYLCASSLRAVGGYNEQFFGPGTRLTVL.

V gene TRBV30 combines with J gene TRBJ1-6, with TRBD1 matching 7 bases. CDR1 GTSNPN and CDR2 SVGIG come from the germline V gene (reference sequence). V dropped 1 base and J dropped 10; count of bases not matched to a gene: 7. This CDR3 region has 14 residues. The CDR3 loop is CAWSADRTNSPLHF. Here the CDR3 DNA reads TGTGCCTGGAGTGCGGACAGGACTAACTCACCCCTCCACTTT.

This chain uses TRBV19 with TRBJ2-2; D possibly corresponds to TRBD1 (5 bases). From germline, CDR1 is LNHDA and CDR2 SQIVND (reference sequence). This CDR3 spans 14 amino acids. The ends were cut back, 0 bases at V and 4 bases at J, with 6 bases in the middle. This CDR3 reads CASSIDRATGELFF. For the CDR3, the DNA is TGTGCCAGTAGTATAGACAGGGCCACCGGGGAGCTGTTTTTT.

Details on this clone: The junction departs from germline at one end; a sequencing error may be responsible. The chain uses TRBV4-2 and TRBJ2-2, with TRBD2 matching 9 bases. Looked up from germline, CDR1 is LGHNA and CDR2 is YNFKEQ. The CDR3 runs to 17 residues. CDR3 in DNA: TGTGCCAGCAGCCAAGGGGGGGTAGCGGGAGAACACCGGGGAGCTGTTTTT. Translating gives CASSQGGVAGEHRGAVF.

This clone was picked up one time. CDR3 region: CASSEYPGNRLEKLFF. CDR3 DNA: TGTGCCAGCAGTGAATATCCGGGGAATAGGTTGGAAAAACTGTTTTTT. V is TRBV25-1 and J is TRBJ1-4; D ambiguous. Per the germline V gene, CDR1 is MGHDK and CDR2 is SYGVNS. The CDR3 has 16 residues. The V gene lost 0 bases and the J gene lost 8 bases, with 16 bases spanning the gap. Drawing the rest from reference TRBV25-1 and TRBJ1-4, the complete variable domain is EADIYQTPRYLVIGTGKKITLECSQTMGHDKMYWYQQDPGMELHLIHYSYGVNSTEKGDLSSESTVSRIRTEHFPLTLESARPSHTSQYLCASSEYPGNRLEKLFFGSGTQLSVL.

This rearrangement joins TRBV5-8 to TRBJ2-5; 10 nucleotides agree with TRBD2. V shed 3 bases and J 5 bases; nucleotides not matched to a gene: 16. This CDR3 contains 18 residues. Germline loops: CDR1 SGHTS, CDR2 YDEGEE. In nucleotides, the CDR3 is TGTGCCAGCAGCTCCGGGACTAGCGCGAATTTTAATTTGGAGACCCAGTACTTC. Its translation: CASSSGTSANFNLETQYF.

This clone occurred a few times. The chain is built from TRBV25-1 and TRBJ2-5, with D maybe TRBD2 (5 bases). The J call is in doubt because the DNA end fits TRBJ2-7 better. Germline values: CDR1 MGHDK, CDR2 SYGVNS. The CDR3 runs 12 residues. CDR3 nucleotide sequence: TGTGCCACAAGGAGGAGCTCCTACGAGCAGTACTTC. Translated, it gives CATRRSSYEQYF.

The chain joins TRBV27 to TRBJ2-4; 12 bases are shared with TRBD2. Trimming took 2 bases from V and 8 from J; bases not matched to a gene: 7. CDR1 is MNHEY, CDR2 SMNVEV, per germline (reference sequence). The length of the CDR3 is 16 residues. For the CDR3, the DNA is TGTGCCAGCAGTTTAAAGTCCCTAGCGGGGGGGTACATTCAGTACTTC. Encoded protein: CASSLKSLAGGYIQYF.

The chain couples TRBV11-2 to TRBJ1-2; D gene ambiguous. This CDR3 comprises 12 residues. Germline-derived CDR1 and CDR2 are SGHAT and FQNNGV. Trimming removed 8 bases from V and 7 bases from J, with 14 bases in between. CDR3 bases: TGTGCCAGCCGCCTTAGTGGAGGTGGCTACACCTTC. Translated: CASRLSGGGYTF.

CDR3 amino acids: CASRVRDRENIQYF. The DNA of the CDR3 is TGTGCCAGCCGAGTAAGAGACAGGGAAAACATTCAGTACTTC. V and J are TRBV5-6 and TRBJ2-4; 7 positions agree with TRBD1. The CDR3 runs 14 residues. The germline CDR1 and CDR2 sequences are SGHDT and YYEEEE. J was trimmed by 5 bases and V by 7 bases; bases with no gene match: 9.

Details on this clone: One junction end disagrees with the germline gene, perhaps due to a read error. The gene calls are TRBV7-8 and TRBJ1-1; 8 nucleotides align to TRBD1. CDR3 length: 13 residues. The germline V gene has CDR1 SGHVS and CDR2 FQNEAQ. CDR3 in DNA: TGTGCCAGCAGCCCTCGCGACAGGGGTGGGACCTCGTTT. Amino acids: CASSPRDRGGTSF.

The V call is TRBV19, the J call TRBJ2-7; D unclear. CDR1 LNHDA and CDR2 SQIVND come from the germline V gene (reference sequence). The CDR3 spans 14 residues. Trimming took 0 bases from V and 2 from J, leaving 8 bases between them. As DNA, the CDR3 is TGTGCCAGTAGTATAGATCTGGGCCCCTACGAGCAGTACTTC. This encodes CASSIDLGPYEQYF.

This clone was observed once. The chain recombines TRBV2 with TRBJ2-5; TRBD1 is a possible D gene (6 bases). The assigned J gene may be wrong: the sequence end matches TRBJ2-7 better. Germline assignment: CDR1 SNHLY and CDR2 FYNNEI. This CDR3 has 12 amino acids. CDR3: CASNARGYEQYF. The CDR3 coding sequence is TGTGCCAGCAACGCCAGGGGTTACGAGCAGTACTTC.

V and J are TRBV6-6 and TRBJ2-1, with TRBD1 matching over 7 bases. The CDR3 length is 15 residues. Per germline, CDR1 MNHNY and CDR2 SVGAGI (reference sequence). The junction had 5 bases not matched to a gene; V was cut back by 2 bases and J by 4 bases. In nucleotides, the CDR3 is TGTGCCAGCAGTTACGGCCAGGGGGTGTACAATGAGCAGTTCTTC. The encoded protein is CASSYGQGVYNEQFF.

This clone was seen only a few times. The J gene is TRBJ1-6, the V gene TRBV15; D is perhaps TRBD1 (5 bases). Trimming cost V 1 base and J 8 bases, with 12 bases left between them. Looked up from germline, CDR1 is LNHNV and CDR2 is YYDKDF (reference sequence). This CDR3 spans 15 amino acids. This CDR3 is CATSRAGGGDSPLHF. The CDR3 bases are TGTGCCACCAGCAGAGCTGGGGGGGGTGATTCACCCCTCCACTTT. Drawing the rest from reference TRBV15 and TRBJ1-6, the complete variable domain is DAMVIQNPRYQVTQFGKPVTLSCSQTLNHNVMYWYQQKSSQAPKLLFHYYDKDFNNEADTPDNFQSRRPNTSFCFLDIRSPGLGDTAMYLCATSRAGGGDSPLHFGNGTRLTVT.